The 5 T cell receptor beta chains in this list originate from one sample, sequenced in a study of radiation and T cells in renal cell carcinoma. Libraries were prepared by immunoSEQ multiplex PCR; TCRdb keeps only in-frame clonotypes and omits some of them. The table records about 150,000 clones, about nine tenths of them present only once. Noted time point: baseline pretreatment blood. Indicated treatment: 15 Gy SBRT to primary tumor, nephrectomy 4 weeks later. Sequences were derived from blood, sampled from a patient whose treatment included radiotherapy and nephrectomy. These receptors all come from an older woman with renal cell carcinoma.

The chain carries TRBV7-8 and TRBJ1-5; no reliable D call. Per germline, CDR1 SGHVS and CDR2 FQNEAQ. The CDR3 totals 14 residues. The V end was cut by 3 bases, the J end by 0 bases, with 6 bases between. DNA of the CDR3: TGTGCCAGCAGCTTTGTCGGTAGCAATCAGCCCCAGCATTTT. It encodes CASSFVGSNQPQHF.

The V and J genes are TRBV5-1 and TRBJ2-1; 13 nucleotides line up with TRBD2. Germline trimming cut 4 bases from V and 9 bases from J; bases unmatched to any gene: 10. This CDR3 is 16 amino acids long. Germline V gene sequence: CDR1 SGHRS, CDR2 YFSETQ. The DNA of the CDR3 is TGCGCCAGCAGCAAATCAACTAGCGGGGGGGCCCCTGAGCAGTTCTTC. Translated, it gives CASSKSTSGGAPEQFF. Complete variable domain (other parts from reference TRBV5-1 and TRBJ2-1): KAGVTQTPRYLIKTRGQQVTLSCSPISGHRSVSWYQQTPGQGLQFLFEYFSETQRNKGNFPGRFSGRQFSNSRSEMNVSTLELGDSALYLCASSKSTSGGAPEQFFGPGTRLTVL.

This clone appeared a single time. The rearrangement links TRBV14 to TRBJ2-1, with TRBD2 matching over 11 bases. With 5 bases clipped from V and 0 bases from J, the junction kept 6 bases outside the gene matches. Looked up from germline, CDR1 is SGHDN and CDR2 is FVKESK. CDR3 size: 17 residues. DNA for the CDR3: TGTGCCAGCAGCACACGACTAGCGGGGAGCTCCTACAATGAGCAGTTCTTC. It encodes CASSTRLAGSSYNEQFF.

DNA for the CDR3: TGTGCCAGCAGCTTAAGGGCGGGACAGGGAACAGATACGCAGTATTTT. This gives the protein CASSLRAGQGTDTQYF. This chain connects TRBV7-2 to TRBJ2-3; 9 bases are a match to TRBD1. J was trimmed by 3 bases and V by 2 bases; bases with no gene match: 6. This CDR3 has 16 amino acids. Germline CDR1 is SGHTA and CDR2 is FQGNSA.

The CDR3 loop is CASSHRTGSDTGELFF. The DNA of the CDR3 is TGCGCCAGCAGCCATCGGACAGGGTCTGACACCGGGGAGCTGTTTTTT. The V and J genes are TRBV5-1 and TRBJ2-2; 8 bases agree with TRBD1. The CDR3 consists of 16 residues. V lost 4 bases, J lost 3 bases, and 8 bases stayed unmatched. Looked up from germline, CDR1 is SGHRS and CDR2 is YFSETQ.